This entry lists 16 T cell receptor beta chains sequenced from one sample in a study of OX40 agonist ivuxolimab in advanced cancers. Libraries were prepared by immunoSEQ multiplex PCR; TCRdb keeps only in-frame clonotypes and omits some of them. The sample consists of 15,000 to 20,000 clones, approximately 80% of them appearing once. Source: CD4+ or CD8+ T cells sorted from blood, taken in a trial of the OX40 agonist ivuxolimab. Source of these receptors: an adult with an advanced solid tumor such as melanoma, head and neck, liver or kidney cancer.

This clone showed up just a few times. V usage is TRBV27 and J usage is TRBJ2-5, with 7 bases fitting TRBD1. This CDR3 has 14 residues. Losses at the gene ends were 7 bases for V and 1 base for J; bases not matched to a gene: 6. The germline V gene has CDR1 MNHEY and CDR2 SMNVEV (reference sequence). CDR3 nucleotide sequence: TGTGCCAGCAAACTCCGGGACAGCCAAGAGACCCAGTACTTC. Translated, it gives CASKLRDSQETQYF.

This rearrangement joins TRBV11-2 to TRBJ2-7; no firm D call. Germline loops: CDR1 SGHAT, CDR2 FQNNGV. The ends were cut back, 4 bases at V and 2 bases at J, with 12 bases in the middle. CDR3 size: 14 residues. CDR3: CASSSEAVTYEQYF. The CDR3 DNA reads TGTGCCAGCAGCTCAGAGGCAGTAACCTACGAGCAGTACTTC.

The chain joins TRBV5-5 to TRBJ1-5; 8 bases line up with TRBD1. This CDR3 spans 15 amino acids. Trimming took 4 bases from V and 6 from J; bases not matched to a gene: 9. Germline CDR1 reads SGHKS; CDR2 reads YYEKEE (reference sequence). This CDR3 is CASSQGQGGFQPQHF. The CDR3, as DNA: TGTGCCAGCAGCCAAGGACAGGGCGGTTTTCAGCCCCAGCATTTT.

The rearrangement links TRBV6-5 to TRBJ1-2; D unresolved. The CDR3 is 14 amino acids. Trimming removed 6 bases from V and 2 bases from J, with 13 bases in between. Germline CDR1 reads MNHEY; CDR2 reads SVGAGI. The CDR3 loop is CASSPPGRNYGYTF. The CDR3 DNA reads as TGTGCCAGCAGCCCGCCCGGTCGAAACTATGGCTACACCTTC.

The chain employs TRBV10-1 and TRBJ2-5; 9 nucleotides align to TRBD2. V was clipped by 3 bases and J by 1 base; unmatched bases: 3. This CDR3 has 15 residues. CDR1 WNHNN and CDR2 SYGVQD come from the germline V gene (reference sequence). CDR3 protein: CASSDERGVQETQYF. The CDR3 DNA follows: TGCGCCAGCAGTGACGAGCGGGGGGTCCAAGAGACCCAGTACTTC.

This clone has only a few counts. One junction end does not reproduce the germline sequence, and a read error may be involved. The DNA for the CDR3 is TGTGCCAGCAGGGAAGACACGCACACTGAAGCTTTCTTT. Encoded protein: CASREDTHTEAFF. The V and J genes are TRBV6-1 and TRBJ1-1; the D is unclear. This CDR3 comprises 13 residues. Germline CDR1 MNHNS, CDR2 SASEGT.

The chain combines TRBV14 with TRBJ2-3; 9 nucleotides line up with TRBD2. The CDR3 sequence is 20 residues long. V was clipped by 0 bases and J by 1 base; unmatched bases: 14. CDR1 is SGHDN and CDR2 is FVKESK in the germline V gene. CDR3 amino acids: CASSQEGGGGGAWGTDTQYF. Written as DNA, the CDR3 is TGTGCCAGCAGCCAAGAGGGCGGCGGCGGGGGGGCCTGGGGCACAGATACGCAGTATTTT.

The chain joins TRBV7-6 to TRBJ2-1; 10 bases map to TRBD2. Germline CDR1 and CDR2: SGHVS and FNYEAQ. V shed 5 bases and J 3 bases; nucleotides not matched to a gene: 7. This CDR3 comprises 16 residues. The CDR3 DNA reads TGTGCCAGCAGCACCTCGGGACTAGCGTACTACAATGAGCAGTTCTTC. Encoded protein: CASSTSGLAYYNEQFF.

The chain joins TRBV7-9 to TRBJ1-3; D remains ambiguous. There are 14 residues in the CDR3. The V gene's germline CDR1 is SEHNR and CDR2 FQNEAQ (reference sequence). V was trimmed by 5 bases and J by 4 bases, leaving 12 bases between them. The CDR3 coding sequence is TGTGCCAGCAGCACCGCCGCCGCCGGAAACACCATATATTTT. Protein sequence: CASSTAAAGNTIYF.

This clone has only a few counts. V and J are TRBV10-1 and TRBJ2-7; D is possibly TRBD2 (6 bases). Germline V gives CDR1 WNHNN, CDR2 SYGVQD (reference sequence). The germline V and J ends were trimmed by 2 bases and 5 bases, with 10 bases remaining between them. The CDR3 consists of 13 residues. The CDR3 coding sequence is TGCGCCAGCAGTGAGGGAGGGGCCCACGAGCAGTACTTC. Its translation: CASSEGGAHEQYF.

The chain is built from TRBV7-2 and TRBJ1-1; tentative D call: TRBD1 (6 bases). Per the germline V gene, CDR1 is SGHTA and CDR2 is FQGNSA. V was pared by 1 base and J by 4 bases, with 10 bases between. The CDR3 runs 14 residues. The CDR3: CASSLVGGGTEAFF. The CDR3 nucleotides read TGTGCCAGCAGCTTAGTAGGGGGAGGCACTGAAGCTTTCTTT.

A word on this clone: As the CDR3 is not closed by the conserved phenylalanine or tryptophan, this likely results from a read error. The chain combines TRBV7-9 with TRBJ2-7, with TRBD1 matching 7 bases. CDR3 length: 15 amino acids. Germline CDR1 is SEHNR and CDR2 is FQNEAQ (reference sequence). Unmatched junction bases numbered 6, after V lost 2 bases and J lost 2 bases. In DNA form, the CDR3 reads TGTGCCAGCAGCTTACTAACAGGGGCGCCCTACGAGCAGTACCTC. Translation gives CASSLLTGAPYEQYL.

The genes are TRBV7-2 and TRBJ2-1; 7 bases agree with TRBD2. The V gene's germline CDR1 is SGHTA and CDR2 FQGNSA. With V trimmed by 4 bases and J by 7 bases, 16 bases remained unmatched. The CDR3 extends over 17 amino acids. The CDR3 sequence is CASSSLPGTVGGNEQFF. In DNA, the CDR3 is TGTGCCAGCAGCTCCCTTCCCGGGACGGTGGGAGGGAATGAGCAGTTCTTC.

The V and J genes are TRBV29-1 and TRBJ2-1; D gene uncertain. The CDR3 covers 15 residues. Germline CDR1 reads SQVTM; CDR2 reads ANQGSEA. V shed 1 base and J shed 0 bases, with 10 bases lying between them. DNA for the CDR3: TGCAGCGTTGAAGGCACTCAGGACTCCTACAATGAGCAGTTCTTC. Protein: CSVEGTQDSYNEQFF.

The gene calls are TRBV5-6 and TRBJ1-4; 12 nucleotides line up with TRBD1. This CDR3 contains 15 residues. Germline values: CDR1 SGHDT, CDR2 YYEEEE. The V segment lost 4 bases and the J segment 8 bases; nucleotides outside the gene matches: 6. The CDR3 DNA follows: TGTGCCAGCAGCGCAGGGACAGGGGGCGTGGAAAAACTGTTTTTT. Translating gives CASSAGTGGVEKLFF.

This rearrangement joins TRBV10-3 to TRBJ2-3, with TRBD2 matching 10 bases. CDR1 ENHRY and CDR2 SYGVKD come from the germline V gene. Trimming removed 5 bases from V and 1 base from J; junction bases left unmatched: 0. This CDR3 has 14 residues. The CDR3 protein is CAISTSGGTDTQYF. The DNA of the CDR3 is TGTGCCATCAGTACTAGCGGGGGCACAGATACGCAGTATTTT.